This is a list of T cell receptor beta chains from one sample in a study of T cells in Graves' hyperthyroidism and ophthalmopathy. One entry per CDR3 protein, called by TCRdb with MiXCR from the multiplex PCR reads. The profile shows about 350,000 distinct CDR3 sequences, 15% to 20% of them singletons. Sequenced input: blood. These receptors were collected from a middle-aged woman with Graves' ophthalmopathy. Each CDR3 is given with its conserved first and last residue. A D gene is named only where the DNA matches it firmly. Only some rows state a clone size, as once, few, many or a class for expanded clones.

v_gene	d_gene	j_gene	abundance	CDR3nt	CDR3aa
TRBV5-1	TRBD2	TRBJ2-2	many	TGCGCCAGCAGCTTGGACGCGGGAGTGCGGACCGGGGAGCTGTTTTTT	CASSLDAGVRTGELFF
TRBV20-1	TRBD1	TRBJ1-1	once	TGCAGTGCTAAGGGGAGGGGCAGGGGGTCTGCGAACACTGAAGCTTTCTTT	CSAKGRGRGSANTEAFF
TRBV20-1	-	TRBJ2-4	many	TGCAGTGCTACAGCAGGGGGAGGGTCTGACATTCAGTACTTC	CSATAGGGSDIQYF
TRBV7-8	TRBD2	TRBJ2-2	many	TGTGCCAGCAGCCACCCCCGGGGGAGGGTGGACACCGGGGAGCTGTTTTTT	CASSHPRGRVDTGELFF
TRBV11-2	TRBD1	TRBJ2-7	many	TGTGCCAGCAGCTGGGGACAGGGGCGGTACGAGCAGTACTTC	CASSWGQGRYEQYF
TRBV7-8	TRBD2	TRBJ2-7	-	TGTGCCAGCAGCTCTACCCGGCTAGCGGGAAGGGGTGAGCAGTACTTC	CASSSTRLAGRGEQYF
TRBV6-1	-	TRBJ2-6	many	TGTGCCAGCAGGCTCTTCTCTGGGGCCAACGTCCTGACTTTC	CASRLFSGANVLTF
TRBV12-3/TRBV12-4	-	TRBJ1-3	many	TGTGCCAGCAGTTGGGGCGCCAACACCATATATTTT	CASSWGANTIYF
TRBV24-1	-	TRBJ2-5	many	TGTGCCACCAGTGTTGGGACCCCGGAGACCCAGTACTTC	CATSVGTPETQYF
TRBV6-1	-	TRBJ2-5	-	TGTGCCAGCAGATGGACCTCAAGGCAAGAGACTCAGTACTTC	CASRWTSRQETQYF
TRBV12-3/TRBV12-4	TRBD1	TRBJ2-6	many	TGTGCCAGCAGTTCAGGGGGCGCCGGGGCCAACGTCCTGACTTTC	CASSSGGAGANVLTF
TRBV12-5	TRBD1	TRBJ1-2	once	TGTGCTAGTGGTTTGACCCGGGACAGCGACGCCTATGGCTACACCTTC	CASGLTRDSDAYGYTF
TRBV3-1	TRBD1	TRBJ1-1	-	TGTGCCAGCAGCCAAAAGACAGGGGTGAACACTGAAGCTTTCTTT	CASSQKTGVNTEAFF
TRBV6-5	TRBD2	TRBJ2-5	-	TGTGCCAGCAGTCCCTCGGGGAGGGACCAAGAGACCCAGTACTTC	CASSPSGRDQETQYF
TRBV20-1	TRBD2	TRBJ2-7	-	TGCAGTGCTGCCGGGACTACCCTCTACGAGCAGTACTTC	CSAAGTTLYEQYF
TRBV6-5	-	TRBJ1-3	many	TGTGCCAGCAGTTACTCGGACAGCCGAATCGGAAACACCATATATTTT	CASSYSDSRIGNTIYF
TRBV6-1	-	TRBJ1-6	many	TGTGCCAGCACAGACGGCTGGCGGGATTCACCCCTCCACTTT	CASTDGWRDSPLHF
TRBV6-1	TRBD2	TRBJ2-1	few	TGTGCCAGCAGTGCAGCGGGGAGCTCCTACAATGAGCAGTTCTTC	CASSAAGSSYNEQFF
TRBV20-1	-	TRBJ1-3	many	TGCAGTGCCCCAAAGGCTGGGCAGAACTCTGGAAACACCATATATTTT	CSAPKAGQNSGNTIYF
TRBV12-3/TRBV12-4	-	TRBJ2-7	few	TGTGCCAGCAGCCACAGTGATTCCGAGCAGTACTTC	CASSHSDSEQYF
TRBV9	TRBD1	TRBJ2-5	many	TGTGCCAGCAGCCCAAGCAGGGGGATCAGGGAGACCCAGTACTTC	CASSPSRGIRETQYF
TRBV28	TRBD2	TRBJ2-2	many	TGTGCCAGCAGTTTATTGCAGGGACACGGTCAGGGAAGCGGGAGTACCGGGGAGCTGTTTTTT	CASSLLQGHGQGSGSTGELFF
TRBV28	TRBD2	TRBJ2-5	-	TGTGCCAGCAGTCCCCGACTAGCGGGAGGTCAAGAGACCCCGTACTTC	CASSPRLAGGQETPYF
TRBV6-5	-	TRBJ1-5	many	TGTGCCACCAGGTTAAACGACGGCGGGGGTCAGCCCCAGCATTTT	CATRLNDGGGQPQHF
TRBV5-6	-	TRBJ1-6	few	TGTGCCAGCGGCCAAGACGTGGGGGGTTCATCCCTCCACTTT	CASGQDVGGSSLHF
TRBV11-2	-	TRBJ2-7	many	TGTGCCAGCAGCGGCACGGACTCCACCTCCTACGAGCAGTACTTC	CASSGTDSTSYEQYF
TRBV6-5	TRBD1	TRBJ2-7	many	TGTGCCAGCAGTTACGCCCGGGACAGGGGTTACGAGCAGTACTTC	CASSYARDRGYEQYF
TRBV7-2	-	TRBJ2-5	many	TGTGCCAGCAGCCGATTCAAGGAGACCCAGTACTTC	CASSRFKETQYF
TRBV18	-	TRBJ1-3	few	TGTGCCAGCTCACCACAGGGGGTGATTGGAAACACCATATATTTT	CASSPQGVIGNTIYF
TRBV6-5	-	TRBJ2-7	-	TGTGCCAGCACACATAGAACAGCCAGCTACGAGCAGTACTTC	CASTHRTASYEQYF
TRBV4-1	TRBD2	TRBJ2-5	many	TGCGCCAGCAGCCAAGGGGAACGGCGGGAGGTCCAAGAGACCCAGTACTTC	CASSQGERREVQETQYF
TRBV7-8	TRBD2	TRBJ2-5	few	TGTGCCAGCAGCTTAGCGCTACGGGGACTAGGAAGCCAAGAGACCCAGTACTTC	CASSLALRGLGSQETQYF
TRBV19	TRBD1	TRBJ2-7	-	TGTGCCAGTACCATGAGTGGGGACAGGAGCTCCTACGAGCAGTACTTC	CASTMSGDRSSYEQYF
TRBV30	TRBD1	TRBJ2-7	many	TGTGCCTGGAGCTCCAGGGGGCTGTACGAGCAGTACTTC	CAWSSRGLYEQYF
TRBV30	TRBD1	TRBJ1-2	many	TGTGCCTGGAGCCCCACAGGGGGCCAGGGGTATGGCTACACCTTC	CAWSPTGGQGYGYTF
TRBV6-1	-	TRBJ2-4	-	TGTGCCAGCAGTATTTCTCCGGGGCAAGCCAAAAACATTCAGTACTTC	CASSISPGQAKNIQYF
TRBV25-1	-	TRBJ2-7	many	TGTGCCAGCAGTGATAAGAAAGTCTCCTACGAGCAGTACTTC	CASSDKKVSYEQYF
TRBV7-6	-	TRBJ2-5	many	TGTGCCAGCAGCTTTTGGGGGACCCAAGAGACCCAGTACTTC	CASSFWGTQETQYF
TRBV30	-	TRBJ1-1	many	TGTGCCTGGAAGGGACTTTCGAGGACTGAAGCTTTCTTT	CAWKGLSRTEAFF
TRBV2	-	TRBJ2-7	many	TGTGCCAGCCGGACCGAAAACGAGCAGTACTTC	CASRTENEQYF
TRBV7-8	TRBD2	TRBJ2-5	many	TGTGCCAGCAGCCCATGGGAACGGGAGGGAGAGGGTCAGACCCAGTACTTC	CASSPWEREGEGQTQYF
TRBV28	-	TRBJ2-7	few	TGTGCCAGCTTCGAGGTAGCGTACGAGCAGTACTTC	CASFEVAYEQYF